This T cell receptor beta chain was sequenced during a study of cytomegalovirus exposure and HLA in healthy donors (dated by TCRdb to about 2017). Describing the broader study: According to an earlier analysis of 550 to 700 of the donors, about 170 million T cells yielded 120 million or so unique TCR beta sequences and more than 250 Gb of sequence data. An earlier analysis of about 600 of the donors used high-throughput TCR beta sequencing to judge whether each TCR beta V gene segment behaved as functional or pseudogenic. Approximately 300 gigabases of sequencing data and 70 million to 95 million unique TCR sequences made up an early release that covered 500 to 700 HLA-typed donors. Among 350 to 400 genotyped donors of the cohort, an average of about 240,000 unique TCR beta nucleotide sequences were sequenced per donor, roughly 18% of them non-productive. Donor age, sex, ethnicity and CMV serostatus were compiled alongside the repertoire data. In the later analysis, no new phenotypic data were used to find candidate immune exposures; instead, reliance was placed on TCR beta sequences and their occurrence across donors. Several DR-DQ haplotypes were treated as single units for association and clustering because of strong linkage in the cohort. Typing coverage varied by locus: roughly 620-640 donors for A, B, C, DRB1 and DQB1; 500 to 550 for DQA1; about 600 for DPA1; 450 to 480 for DPB1. Every discovery cohort repertoire had been produced on one sequencing platform. In addition to the first cohort of 666 subjects, a separate validation cohort of around 110 different subjects was used. A later genetic analysis used genome-wide SNP genotypes for about 60% of the roughly 670 donors, treating that subset as a discovery cohort. In a later analysis, previously published TCR beta repertoires from more than 500 donors were re-analyzed and high-resolution HLA genotyping was added so that TCR occurrence patterns could be studied. Of the roughly 400 genotyped donors, 75% to 85% were placed in the genetic ancestry cluster associated with self-reported Caucasian donors. To predict cytomegalovirus infection status, the study combined high-throughput TCR immunosequencing, statistical association of individual TCRs with disease status, and machine learning. The T cell repertoires of some 700 subjects were profiled by immunosequencing and related to cytomegalovirus serostatus. The study aimed to test whether cataloging public T cell receptors could reveal signatures of past pathogen exposure. HLA typing included class I and class II loci at four-digit resolution.

The count of this clone is one. The antigen it recognizes is unknown. Base-call qualities are not available, and no considerably larger clone is one nucleotide away. Results and caveats for the whole study, not just this receptor: In both the original and validation cohorts, the classifier was reported to diagnose cytomegalovirus status with high specificity and sensitivity. A group of highly shared sequence variants was considered likely to be a technical artifact of the sequencing pipeline. A few of the identified cytomegalovirus-associated TCR beta chains were confirmed in vitro to be specific for cytomegalovirus antigens. The authors suggested that the approach could potentially be extended to other disease states and immunological phenotypes. Only TCR beta chains were sequenced in this cohort, and the absence of alpha or paired-chain data limited detectable features. In a later analysis, several top co-occurrence clusters were reported to appear linked to parvovirus B19, influenza, CMV and Epstein-Barr virus. While some public TCRs were present in many individuals, most TCR sequences turned up only very rarely across donors. In a later genetic analysis, a missense DCLRE1C variant was associated with V-gene and J-gene trimming of TCR beta chains, and the association was replicated in an independent cohort. A later analysis found that most CMV-associated TCR beta chains appeared HLA-restricted, with HLA associations seemingly driven largely by CMV exposure. Specific HLA alleles were associated with 18,000 or so TCR beta sequences at a false discovery rate of 0.05 in a later analysis. In an earlier analysis of 587 of the donors, most TCR beta V segments were observed in productive rearrangements about 87% or about 30% of the time, broadly matching IMGT annotations. The earlier analysis of approximately 560 of the donors excluded some 16 rarely observed V segments, including chromosome 9 orphons, because counts were too low. Assigning TCR associations to individual alleles was difficult when HLA alleles, especially DR and DQ, strongly co-occurred. Roughly uniform sequencing depth across donors was assumed in presence/absence analyses, although this assumption may not hold. The study listed 150 to 200 TCR beta chains as associated with cytomegalovirus. Some IMGT-functional V segments, including TRBV6-2 and TRBV6-3, could not be told apart with the 87-base-pair reads, so those segments were excluded. In a later analysis, HLA-associated TCR beta chains were found to be more clonally expanded and to have lower generation probabilities than equally common non-associated chains. A further reported finding was that TCR beta sequences accurately predicted the HLA-A and HLA-B alleles for most subjects in the first cohort. In a later genetic analysis, fewer N-insertions in productive TCRs were reported among donors in an Asian-associated ancestry cluster than the approximately 670-donor mean. Correlated functional status among segregating V segments might be attributable to linkage disequilibrium, but an unknown experimental factor could not be ruled out. Immune exposure information for the cohort was limited to CMV serostatus. A later analysis found that TCR association rates varied across HLA loci, with DRB1 alleles showing the most associated TCRs and HLA-C alleles the fewest. Because some donors lacked HLA typing at each locus, the association tests relied only on the typed subset.

To prepare the library, the immunoSEQ multiplex PCR assay was applied. The multiplex PCR relied on a mix of 60 forward primers for TCR Vbeta segments and 13 reverse primers for TCR Jbeta segments. The CDR3 region of rearranged TCR beta genes was amplified from genomic DNA with a multiplex PCR assay. Amplified TCR beta libraries were sequenced as 87-base-pair reads on the Illumina HiSeq System. The paper's data handling went like this. In a later analysis, some 80 million unique TCR beta chains were counted across the 690 or so repertoires, and some 10 million of these chains were shared by at least two donors. Raw reads were error-corrected and collapsed into unique sequences with a nearest-neighbor algorithm that merged closely related sequences to remove PCR and sequencing errors. Alignment of CDR3 sequences to IMGT reference sequences was used to assign V, D and J gene segments. For a sequence to be retained, a match of at least six nucleotides to both a V gene segment and a J gene segment was required. A rearrangement was called productive if the CDR3 had no stop codons and remained in frame with V and J, and every other rearrangement was called non-productive. Following IMGT convention, CDR3 was defined as the stretch from the second conserved V-encoded cysteine to the conserved J-encoded phenylalanine. Sequences without an unambiguous match to a single V gene segment were excluded from the earlier analysis of 450 to 650 of the donors. In an earlier analysis of approximately 610 of the donors, V segments were called functional above 56.7% productive rearrangements and were called segregating when the between-donor standard deviation exceeded 5%. A statistical classification framework was built for diagnosing cytomegalovirus status from the catalog of TCR beta chain sequences. A later analysis assigned V and J genes by comparing TCR nucleotide sequences with IMGT/GENE-DB human TR gene sequences. The TCRdist pipeline was used in a later analysis to assign CDR3 sequences and most-parsimonious VDJ recombination scenarios. A later analysis defined each TCR beta chain by its CDR3 amino acid sequence plus V-gene family, and excluded reads lacking a unique V-gene family. To address suspected cross-contamination and a sequencing artifact, a later analysis removed roughly 640 highly shared, low-generation-probability nucleotide sequences. In a later analysis, a clonal expansion index for each public chain was calculated from normalized within-repertoire ranks of inferred template counts. A later analysis computed generation probabilities with a VDJ recombination model fitted to out-of-frame rearrangements, and checked the results against IGoR. In a later analysis, hypergeometric tests were used to score TCR-TCR, TCR-HLA and TCR-CMV co-occurrence, with a repertoire-size bias correction applied to TCR pairs. False discovery rates were estimated in a later analysis by permuting HLA or CMV assignments 20 times. In a later analysis, co-occurring TCRs were grouped using DBSCAN, with TCRdist sequence similarity added in when clustering inside HLA-allele-positive subsets. For co-occurrence clustering, repertoires with fewer than 30,000 or more than 120,000 public chains were excluded, along with roughly 5 repertoires with anomalous nucleotide sharing. Not all clones reach the TCRdb copy of this immuneACCESS table, which keeps in-frame sequences only. Checked studies attribute under half of the gap to unresolved V genes and leave the rest unexplained. D and trimming come from the DNA, and the V and J calls and clone size come from that table. The sample records roughly 170,000 clones, around 80% of which are singletons. Around 1.2% of the sample comes from the top ten.

The cohort consisted of 666 healthy bone marrow donors. At the time of sampling, all cohort members were nominally healthy, though unrecorded immune exposures were likely present. The donor tested CMV seropositive and was one of the 289 seropositive cohort members. Every donor gave a peripheral blood sample, and the peripheral blood mononuclear cells from that sample were used for TCR beta sequencing. Genomic DNA was extracted from the blood cell samples with the Qiagen DNeasy Blood Extraction Kit. CDR3 length: 15 amino acids, cysteine to phenylalanine. Only the CDR3 DNA stays, 45 bases, in frame from base 1. Taken from the germline V gene, the CDR1 and CDR2 loops are MGHDK and SYGVNS.

The receptor was isolated from a girl aged 2-9 years in good health and CMV-seropositive. The sequence joins TRBV25-1 to TRBJ2-5; 10 of the junction bases match TRBD1. The assigned J gene may be wrong: the sequence end matches TRBJ2-7 better. The sequencing sample was made of PBMCs. The nucleotide sequence reads TGTGCCAGCAGTATCTCGGGACAGGGGATCTACGAGCAGTACTTC. The translation is CASSISGQGIYEQYF.